This T cell receptor (beta chain) was recovered during a study of blood T cell repertoires in COVID-19. Study information: COVID-19 samples collected from the United States, Italy and Spain covered acute and convalescent phases.

As processed by the authors: Reference gene primer amplification yielded estimated nucleated cell counts. Libraries were prepared by immunoSEQ multiplex PCR; TCRdb keeps only in-frame clonotypes and omits some of them. The DNA gave D and trimming, while V, J and clone size come from that table. The table includes about 380,000 clones, 85% detected once. The V gene end was trimmed by 3 bases and the J gene end by 4 bases; junction bases not matched to a gene: 2. The V gene's germline CDR1 is SGHTA and CDR2 FQGNSA. The CDR3 totals 15 residues. The TCR comes from a woman aged 18-29 years with acute or convalescent COVID-19. The sequenced sample consisted of peripheral blood. The chain couples TRBV7-2 to TRBJ2-1, with 11 nucleotides matching TRBD2. The CDR3 coding sequence is TGTGCCAGCAGCTTTGTAGCGGGGGGGTACAATGAGCAGTTCTTC. Protein: CASSFVAGGYNEQFF.